The clone carrying this T cell receptor (beta chain) was counted between two and nine times. The target antigen is unknown. The sample belongs to a study of blood T cells in healthy people across ages. Study-wide results and limits: Researchers report that TCR beta diversity correlated strongly with naive T cell percentage. In older individuals, TCR beta diversity per million T cells was lower, falling roughly linearly with age.

Per germline, CDR1 MNHEY and CDR2 SVGEGT. The length of the CDR3 is 15 residues. The ends lost 4 bases at V and 2 bases at J; junction bases unmatched: 8. Together with a sample-barcoded 5' primer, a J-beta primer mix was included in a second PCR lasting about 7 to 11 cycles. Every cDNA molecule bore a tag from a template-switch adaptor containing 12 random nucleotides. TCRdb redid the calling of the 5' RACE reads with MiXCR, one entry per CDR3 protein. The profile covers about 1.5 million distinct CDR3 sequences, with approximately 43% appearing a single time and less than 5% taken by the ten largest.

The TCR sequence derives from a woman aged 18-35 years in good health. This chain links TRBV6-2 or TRBV6-3 with TRBJ2-7; TRBD2 matches at 7 bases. Sample: blood. The CDR3 nucleotides read TGTGCCAGCAGTTTCCCTAGCGGCCCTCCCTACGAGCAGTACTTC. This codes for CASSFPSGPPYEQYF.